Below, 22 T cell receptor beta chains from the same sample are listed, as sequenced in a study of cytotoxic CD8 clonotypes in ibrutinib-treated CLL. Assay used: immunoSEQ multiplex PCR; TCRdb lists only in-frame clones, some missing. Of roughly 300,000 clones listed, around 76% were seen once; the top ten hold about 5.7%. The sequenced sample was PBMCs, obtained at disease progression, from a patient treated with ibrutinib. These receptors were obtained from a human donor with chronic lymphocytic leukemia.

The chain is built from TRBV7-6 and TRBJ2-3; maybe TRBD1 (6 bases). Between the trimmed V and J ends, which lost 4 bases and 6 bases, there was a span of 20 bases. This CDR3 has 16 residues. Germline CDR1 is SGHVS and CDR2 is FNYEAQ. Here the CDR3 DNA reads TGTGCCAGCAGCTCCGCTAAGGGGGTGCGGGCGGATACGCAGTATTTT. It is translated as CASSSAKGVRADTQYF.

The rearrangement joins TRBV9 to TRBJ1-2; D is uncertain. V lost 1 base and J lost 3, with 10 bases in between. Germline-derived CDR1 and CDR2 are SGDLS and YYNGEE. This CDR3 spans 14 amino acids. The CDR3 bases are TGTGCCAGCAGCGTATTAATGGGAGACTATGGCTACACCTTC. The encoded protein is CASSVLMGDYGYTF. The whole variable domain, filled in from reference TRBV9 and TRBJ1-2, reads DSGVTQTPKHLITATGQRVTLRCSPRSGDLSVYWYQQSLDQGLQFLIQYYNGEERAKGNILERFSAQQFPDLHSELNLSSLELGDSALYFCASSVLMGDYGYTFGSGTRLTVV.

This clone appeared a few times. The CDR3 coding sequence is TGTGCCAGCAGCGTTGAGGTATTCGGAACCGGGGAGCTGTTTTTT. Translated: CASSVEVFGTGELFF. The genes are TRBV9 and TRBJ2-2, with D unclear. The CDR3 contains 15 residues. Trimming cost V 2 bases and J 5 bases, with 13 bases left between them. CDR1 SGDLS and CDR2 YYNGEE come from the germline V gene.

This clone was picked up one time. CDR3 sequence (DNA): TGTGCCAGCAGCCTCGGGGCAGTAGGAGGTTCACCCCTCCACTTT. Translated: CASSLGAVGGSPLHF. The V call is TRBV7-9, the J call TRBJ1-6, with a weak D call TRBD1 (5 bases). CDR3 length: 15 amino acids. The germline gives CDR1 SEHNR, CDR2 FQNEAQ (reference sequence). Trimming removed 5 bases at V and 9 bases at J, with 17 bases between.

A few counts support this clone. The CDR3 DNA reads TGTGCCAGCTACCAATTATACGACCGGGACATTCGGTTTACCGGGGAGCTGTTTTTT. Its protein product is CASYQLYDRDIRFTGELFF. The chain recombines TRBV18 with TRBJ2-2; D may be TRBD1 (6 bases). Trimming pared 7 bases from V and 5 bases from J, leaving 29 bases between. This CDR3 has 19 amino acids. Germline CDR1 KGHSH, CDR2 LQKENI. The full variable domain, rest sourced from reference TRBV18 and TRBJ2-2, is NAGVMQNPRHLVRRRGQEARLRCSPMKGHSHVYWYRQLPEEGLKFMVYLQKENIIDESGMPKERFSAEFPKEGPSILRIQQVVRGDSAAYFCASYQLYDRDIRFTGELFFGEGSRLTVL.

This chain uses TRBV18 with TRBJ1-2; no clear D gene. Deletions cut 3 bases from V and 2 bases from J, with 10 bases between. CDR1 is KGHSH and CDR2 is LQKENI in the germline V gene. This CDR3 is 14 amino acids long. The CDR3 nucleotides are TGTGCCAGCTCACCGGTGGTGCAAAACTATGGCTACACCTTC. Translating it yields CASSPVVQNYGYTF.

The chain combines TRBV7-9 with TRBJ2-7; the D is unclear. CDR1 is SEHNR and CDR2 is FQNEAQ in the germline V gene (reference sequence). V lost 10 bases to trimming and J lost 2 bases, with 12 bases between them. The CDR3 has 12 residues. The CDR3 region has the DNA TGTGCCATCCGGAGAGACCCCTACGAGCAGTACTTC. Translation: CAIRRDPYEQYF.

This clone appeared a single time. This chain connects TRBV4-1 to TRBJ2-7, with 8 bases identical to TRBD2. CDR1 is MGHRA, CDR2 YSYEKL, per germline. Losses at the gene ends were 0 bases for V and 3 bases for J; bases not matched to a gene: 10. This CDR3 region has 17 residues. The chain's CDR3 is CASSQDLSWTSRYEQYF. CDR3 sequence (DNA): TGCGCCAGCAGCCAAGATCTGAGTTGGACTAGCCGCTACGAGCAGTACTTC.

This chain links TRBV13 with TRBJ1-1; 7 nucleotides line up with TRBD1. The CDR3 extends over 13 amino acids. With 5 bases clipped from V and 11 bases from J, the junction kept 11 bases outside the gene matches. CDR1 and CDR2 from the germline V gene are PRHDT and FYEKMQ (reference sequence). DNA of the CDR3: TGTGCCAGCAGCCCCCGGTGGGGGACAGAGGCTTTCTTT. It yields the protein CASSPRWGTEAFF.

This clone was counted between two and nine times. This rearrangement joins TRBV5-6 to TRBJ2-7; 12 bases align to TRBD1. Trimming cost V 4 bases and J 7 bases; bases outside gene matches: 6. Per germline, CDR1 SGHDT and CDR2 YYEEEE. The CDR3 has 14 amino acids. The CDR3 nucleotides read TGTGCCAGCAGCATCGGGACAGGGGGCTGGGAGCAGTACTTC. As protein: CASSIGTGGWEQYF. Full variable domain (remainder filled in from reference TRBV5-6 and TRBJ2-7): DAGVTQSPTHLIKTRGQQVTLRCSPKSGHDTVSWYQQALGQGPQFIFQYYEEEERQRGNFPDRFSGHQFPNYSSELNVNALLLGDSALYLCASSIGTGGWEQYFGPGTRLTVT.

The rearrangement joins TRBV29-1 to TRBJ1-5; D is ambiguous. Per the germline V gene, CDR1 is SQVTM and CDR2 is ANQGSEA. V dropped 5 bases and J dropped 0 bases, with 11 bases sitting between them. The CDR3 contains 14 residues. DNA of the CDR3: TGCAGCGTTCGGTCAGGATATAGCAATCAGCCCCAGCATTTT. This encodes CSVRSGYSNQPQHF. Based on the CDR3 plus reference TRBV29-1 and TRBJ1-5, the full variable domain is SAVISQKPSRDICQRGTSLTIQCQVDSQVTMMFWYRQQPGQSLTLIATANQGSEATYESGFVIDKFPISRPNLTFSTLTVSNMSPEDSSIYLCSVRSGYSNQPQHFGDGTRLSIL.

This clone was seen only once. The chain carries TRBV7-9 and TRBJ2-2; D possibly corresponds to TRBD2 (6 bases). CDR1 and CDR2 from the germline V gene are SEHNR and FQNEAQ (reference sequence). The CDR3 contains 16 residues. V was pared by 5 bases and J by 3 bases, with 16 bases between. The CDR3 DNA reads as TGTGCCAGCAGCCCAGGGCGCTCGGGGGACACCGGGGAGCTGTTTTTT. As protein: CASSPGRSGDTGELFF.

This clone was observed a single time. The V and J genes are TRBV5-1 and TRBJ1-4, with D uncertain. CDR3 size: 16 residues. V gave up 2 bases and J gave up 4 bases, with 15 bases separating them. Germline-derived CDR1 and CDR2 are SGHRS and YFSETQ. This chain's CDR3 is CASSLIISRDNEKLFF. In DNA form, the CDR3 reads TGCGCCAGCAGCTTAATTATATCAAGGGATAATGAAAAACTGTTTTTT.

V is TRBV28 and J is TRBJ2-1, with 11 positions matching TRBD2. The CDR3 extends over 15 amino acids. Germline V gene data show CDR1 as MDHEN and CDR2 as SYDVKM. V trimming: 6 bases; J trimming: 7 bases; junction bases outside the gene matches: 8. DNA of the CDR3: TGTGCCAGCAGATATGTAGCGGGAGGGGGGAATGAGCAGTTCTTC. Translated, it gives CASRYVAGGGNEQFF.

This clone was counted a single time. The V and J genes are TRBV18 and TRBJ1-1; D uncertain. V was clipped by 0 bases and J by 6 bases, with 11 bases between them. CDR1 is KGHSH and CDR2 is LQKENI in the germline V gene. The CDR3 has 14 amino acids. Written as DNA, the CDR3 is TGTGCCAGCTCACCACCTTTCGACATATCTGAAGCTTTCTTT. Protein sequence: CASSPPFDISEAFF. Variable domain in full (rest from reference TRBV18 and TRBJ1-1): NAGVMQNPRHLVRRRGQEARLRCSPMKGHSHVYWYRQLPEEGLKFMVYLQKENIIDESGMPKERFSAEFPKEGPSILRIQQVVRGDSAAYFCASSPPFDISEAFFGQGTRLTVV.

The V call is TRBV9, the J call TRBJ1-5, with D uncertain. Germline lookup yields CDR1 SGDLS and CDR2 YYNGEE. The V and J ends lost 3 bases and 0 bases respectively, with 7 bases between them. CDR3 size: 14 residues. DNA for the CDR3: TGTGCCAGCAGCGAGTCCTCTAGCAATCAGCCCCAGCATTTT. Protein sequence: CASSESSSNQPQHF.

The chain recombines TRBV18 with TRBJ2-2, with a tentative D call TRBD1 (5 bases). The V and J ends lost 3 bases and 3 bases respectively, with 8 bases between them. The CDR3 runs to 14 residues. Germline CDR1 is KGHSH and CDR2 is LQKENI. This CDR3 reads CASSPGLDTGELFF. DNA of the CDR3: TGTGCCAGCTCACCGGGGCTTGACACCGGGGAGCTGTTTTTT.

The genes are TRBV10-3 and TRBJ1-3; D is unresolved. Germline-derived CDR1 and CDR2 are ENHRY and SYGVKD. This CDR3 has 15 residues. V shed 8 bases and J shed 4 bases, with 18 bases lying between them. The CDR3 coding sequence is TGTGCCATCGAGAGGGAAAATTCTAGGGGAAACACCATATATTTT. Its protein is CAIERENSRGNTIYF.

This rearrangement joins TRBV4-1 to TRBJ1-2; tentatively, D is TRBD1 (6 bases). V lost 2 bases and J 5 bases, leaving 9 bases between the germline ends. Germline CDR1 reads MGHRA; CDR2 reads YSYEKL. This CDR3 is built from 13 residues. CDR3 bases: TGCGCCAGCAGCCAACCTACAGGGTATGGCTACACCTTC. This encodes CASSQPTGYGYTF.

This clone has just a few counts. The chain employs TRBV5-1 and TRBJ2-3; D gene ambiguous. V gave up 4 bases and J gave up 9 bases, with 9 bases separating them. The CDR3 is 11 amino acids. In germline, CDR1 is SGHRS, CDR2 YFSETQ. Written as DNA, the CDR3 is TGCGCCAGCAGCAGGGATAGAACGCAGTATTTT. It translates to CASSRDRTQYF.

The chain carries TRBV6-5 and TRBJ2-7; TRBD2 aligns across 8 bases. The CDR3 runs to 14 residues. CDR1 MNHEY and CDR2 SVGAGI come from the germline V gene. Trimming removed 6 bases from V and 6 bases from J; junction bases left unmatched: 10. The CDR3 reads CASSGGRTFGEQYF. The DNA for the CDR3 is TGTGCCAGCAGCGGCGGGAGGACCTTTGGCGAGCAGTACTTC.

The chain uses TRBV11-2 and TRBJ2-2; D gene uncertain. V was pared by 1 base and J by 7 bases, with 10 bases between. CDR3 size: 14 residues. Germline loops: CDR1 SGHAT, CDR2 FQNNGV. The CDR3: CASSLVASYGELFF. The DNA for the CDR3 is TGTGCCAGCAGCTTAGTCGCGAGTTACGGGGAGCTGTTTTTT.